The 11 T cell receptor beta chains below all came from one sample that was sequenced in a study of T cell repertoires in aging, cancer and after chemotherapy. Amplification of TCR beta used genomic DNA extracted from peripheral blood. Multiplex touch-down PCR with TRB-A/B primers amplified rearranged V-D-J TRB sequences. MiXCR was run by TCRdb on the multiplex PCR reads, yielding one entry per CDR3 protein. Here the sample spans about 13,000 distinct CDR3 sequences, under 40% being singletons. What was sequenced was blood. Source of these receptors: a human donor in good health. The donor label of this sample is uncertain.

In the case of this clonotype: This could be a read error, since a much larger clone is one nucleotide away. The genes are TRBV11-3 and TRBJ2-2; 9 nucleotides align to TRBD2. CDR1 SGHNT and CDR2 YENEEA come from the germline V gene. Losses at the gene ends were 4 bases for V and 3 bases for J; bases not matched to a gene: 12. This CDR3 region has 18 residues. The CDR3 nucleotides are TGTGCCAGCAGCTATCGGGGTAGCGGGGGAACCTACACCGGGGAGCTGTTTTTT. The encoded protein is CASSYRGSGGTYTGELFF.

Judged by abundance, this clonotype is medium-sized. The chain is built from TRBV19 and TRBJ2-7; maybe TRBD2 (5 bases). The germline CDR1 and CDR2 sequences are LNHDA and SQIVND (reference sequence). CDR3 size: 14 residues. Trimming pared 1 base from V and 6 bases from J, leaving 13 bases between. The CDR3 DNA reads as TGTGCCAGTAGTATAGCATCCTACCGGGGCGAGCAGTACTTC. Protein: CASSIASYRGEQYF.

The chain recombines TRBV7-6 with TRBJ2-2, with 8 bases aligning to TRBD1. Germline lookup yields CDR1 SGHVS and CDR2 FNYEAQ. Trimming cost V 4 bases and J 0 bases; bases outside gene matches: 7. The CDR3 is made up of 17 amino acids. CDR3 region: CASSWGQAYSNTGELFF. DNA of the CDR3: TGTGCCAGCAGCTGGGGACAGGCATATTCGAACACCGGGGAGCTGTTTTTT. Full variable domain (outside the CDR3, taken from reference TRBV7-6 and TRBJ2-2): GAGVSQSPRYKVTKRGQDVALRCDPISGHVSLYWYRQALGQGPEFLTYFNYEAQQDKSGLPNDRFSAERPEGSISTLTIQRTEQRDSAMYRCASSWGQAYSNTGELFFGEGSRLTVL.

The J gene is TRBJ2-1, the V gene TRBV6-5; D is unclear. The CDR3 has 13 amino acids. Germline V CDR1 and CDR2: MNHEY, SVGAGI. The V and J ends lost 7 bases and 4 bases respectively, with 11 bases between them. DNA of the CDR3: TGTGCCAGCACCCCGAACCGATACAATGAGCAGTTCTTC. Its translation: CASTPNRYNEQFF.

This sequence joins TRBV19 and TRBJ2-1; 10 bases match TRBD1. With V trimmed by 11 bases and J by 1 base, 8 bases remained unmatched. The CDR3 covers 15 residues. Germline CDR1 LNHDA, CDR2 SQIVND (reference sequence). CDR3 loop: CAVRDRGLSYNEQFF. The CDR3 coding sequence is TGTGCCGTCAGGGACAGGGGACTTTCCTACAATGAGCAGTTCTTC.

J is TRBJ2-1 and V is TRBV27; D remains unclear. Trimming took off 6 bases at V and 12 bases at J, with 21 bases between the two ends. This CDR3 has 14 amino acids. Per the germline V gene, CDR1 is MNHEY and CDR2 is SMNVEV (reference sequence). CDR3 coding DNA: TGTGCCAGCAGGTCCAGCGACTGGCCATCGGGGCAGTTCTTC. Translated, it gives CASRSSDWPSGQFF.

In its sample, this clonotype was seen a few times. The rearrangement links TRBV6-5 to TRBJ1-2; tentatively, D is TRBD1 (5 bases). V was cut by 5 bases and J by 3 bases, with 10 bases left in between. Germline V gene lookup returns CDR1 MNHEY and CDR2 SVGAGI. The CDR3 has 13 residues. This chain's CDR3 is CASSRDRYYGYTF. CDR3 DNA: TGTGCCAGCAGTCGGGACCGCTACTATGGCTACACCTTC.

This clonotype appeared a few times. This chain joins TRBV18 and TRBJ2-1; D remains unclear. The V and J ends lost 3 bases and 6 bases respectively, with 15 bases between them. This CDR3 has 15 residues. Germline CDR1 KGHSH, CDR2 LQKENI. The CDR3 nucleotides are TGTGCCAGCTCACCTACCGGGCCTACCCCCAATGAGCAGTTCTTC. It codes for CASSPTGPTPNEQFF.

The rearrangement links TRBV7-4 to TRBJ2-2; tentative D call: TRBD2 (5 bases). Trimming pared 2 bases from V and 3 bases from J, leaving 13 bases between. Germline V gene data show CDR1 as SGHVT and CDR2 as SQSDAQ. The CDR3 length is 16 residues. CDR3 amino acids: CASSLRVTIDTGELFF. The DNA of the CDR3 is TGTGCCAGCAGCTTACGGGTGACTATAGACACCGGGGAGCTGTTTTTT. The full variable domain, its missing parts supplied by reference TRBV7-4 and TRBJ2-2, is GAGVSQSPRYKVAKRGRDVALRCDSISGHVTLYWYRQTLGQGSEVLTYSQSDAQRDKSGRPSGRFSAERPERSVSTLKIQRTEQGDSAVYLCASSLRVTIDTGELFFGEGSRLTVL.

This clonotype is medium-sized in the sample. The chain recombines TRBV19 with TRBJ2-7, with 8 bases lining up with TRBD2. Germline assignment: CDR1 LNHDA and CDR2 SQIVND (reference sequence). J lost 0 bases, V lost 6 bases, and 4 bases had no gene match. CDR3 length: 14 amino acids. For the CDR3, the DNA is TGTGCCAGTAGCAGCGGGGGTATCTCCTACGAGCAGTACTTC. As protein: CASSSGGISYEQYF.

This chain uses TRBV12-3 or TRBV12-4 with TRBJ2-5; 7 bases fit TRBD1. The CDR3 is 14 residues long. Trimming removed 6 bases from V and 1 base from J; junction bases left unmatched: 5. As DNA, the CDR3 is TGTGCCAGCAGCTGGACAGGCAGCCAAGAGACCCAGTACTTC. This codes for CASSWTGSQETQYF.